Following are 27 T cell receptor beta chains from one sample sequenced in a study of CD8+ T cells in alopecia areata. RNA was extracted and reverse transcribed into cDNA as the sequencing template. This table comes from immunoSEQ multiplex PCR, and its TCRdb copy is limited to in-frame clones, with some not included. This table holds 100,000 to 150,000 clones, approximately 60% found once. The treatment is: oral pan-JAK inhibitor, 5-10 mg twice daily. Sequencing used CD4+ T cells sorted from blood, obtained at week 4, from a patient treated with tofacitinib. Every receptor here comes from a human donor with alopecia areata.

The genes are TRBV5-4 and TRBJ2-3; the D gene is possibly TRBD2 (6 bases). V was clipped by 4 bases and J by 5 bases, with 23 bases between them. From germline, CDR1 is SGHNT and CDR2 YYREEE (reference sequence). The CDR3 consists of 17 residues. The CDR3 sequence: CASSTIPGSPEGDTQYF. CDR3 nucleotide sequence: TGTGCCAGCAGCACGATTCCGGGGTCCCCGGAGGGAGATACGCAGTATTTT. Using reference TRBV5-4 and TRBJ2-3 for the parts outside the CDR3, the full variable domain is ETGVTQSPTHLIKTRGQQVTLRCSSQSGHNTVSWYQQALGQGPQFIFQYYREEENGRGNFPPRFSGLQFPNYSSELNVNALELDDSALYLCASSTIPGSPEGDTQYFGPGTRLTVL.

This clone has only a few counts. This chain connects TRBV29-1 to TRBJ2-7; D remains ambiguous. The CDR3 consists of 11 residues. Deletions cut 4 bases from V and 9 bases from J, with 13 bases between. The germline V gene has CDR1 SQVTM and CDR2 ANQGSEA. The CDR3 DNA follows: TGCAGCGTTGGGCAGTCTGGAGTGCAGTACTTC. Translating gives CSVGQSGVQYF.

The gene calls are TRBV5-1 and TRBJ2-6; D gene ambiguous. Germline V CDR1 and CDR2: SGHRS, YFSETQ. The CDR3 sequence is 15 residues long. With 1 base removed from V and 2 bases from J, the gap between germline ends came to 7 bases. CDR3 amino acids: CASSLWDPGANVLTF. The CDR3 nucleotides are TGCGCCAGCAGCTTGTGGGATCCTGGGGCCAACGTCCTGACTTTC.

V and J are TRBV9 and TRBJ2-5, with 11 nucleotides matching TRBD2. The CDR3 length is 20 residues. Germline CDR1 is SGDLS and CDR2 is YYNGEE. With V trimmed by 0 bases and J by 1 base, 14 bases remained unmatched. CDR3 nucleotide sequence: TGTGCCAGCAGCGTAGGCCCGGGAACTAGCGGGAGTGGGGGCCAAGAGACCCAGTACTTC. It yields the protein CASSVGPGTSGSGGQETQYF.

This clone was counted a few times. V usage is TRBV29-1 and J usage is TRBJ2-5; TRBD1 aligns across 8 bases. With V trimmed by 7 bases and J by 4 bases, 11 bases remained unmatched. Germline loops: CDR1 SQVTM, CDR2 ANQGSEA. CDR3 length: 14 amino acids. The DNA of the CDR3 is TGCAGCGGAATGGACAGGGCGTTGGGAGAGACCCAGTACTTC. Translating gives CSGMDRALGETQYF.

V is TRBV29-1 and J is TRBJ2-3, with 8 bases matching TRBD2. Germline CDR1 reads SQVTM; CDR2 reads ANQGSEA. CDR3 length: 13 residues. The junction had 7 bases not matched to a gene; V was cut back by 5 bases and J by 6 bases. The DNA of the CDR3 is TGCAGCGTTAAGAGCGGGGGAGGCGATACGCAGTATTTT. Its protein product is CSVKSGGGDTQYF.

The V and J genes are TRBV5-1 and TRBJ2-7, with D uncertain. Germline V lookup: CDR1 SGHRS, CDR2 YFSETQ. The CDR3 runs 13 residues. V lost 5 bases, J lost 6 bases, and 15 bases lay in between. The CDR3 here is CASRESMGSEQYF. For the CDR3, the DNA is TGCGCCAGCAGAGAATCAATGGGCTCCGAGCAGTACTTC.

J is TRBJ1-4 and V is TRBV13; D may be TRBD1 (6 bases). CDR3 length: 15 residues. V was clipped by 4 bases and J by 6 bases, with 15 bases between them. CDR1 is PRHDT, CDR2 FYEKMQ, per germline (reference sequence). The CDR3 sequence: CASSSKTGIDEKLFF. In DNA, the CDR3 is TGTGCCAGCAGCTCGAAAACAGGGATCGATGAAAAACTGTTTTTT.

This clone appeared once. The rearrangement uses TRBV6-5 and TRBJ2-3; D may correspond to TRBD1 or TRBD2 (5 bases each). Per germline, CDR1 MNHEY and CDR2 SVGAGI. The CDR3 is made up of 14 amino acids. V was shortened by 7 bases and J by 3 bases, with 14 bases between the two germline ends. The CDR3, as DNA: TGTGCCAGCATCCTGGGACGGCGAACAGATACGCAGTATTTT. Its protein is CASILGRRTDTQYF.

The J gene is TRBJ2-3, the V gene TRBV6-5; D may be TRBD2 (5 bases). The CDR3 extends over 13 amino acids. The germline V and J ends were trimmed by 6 bases and 7 bases, with 14 bases remaining between them. Germline values: CDR1 MNHEY, CDR2 SVGAGI. The CDR3 reads CASSRESGYTQYF. In nucleotides, the CDR3 is TGTGCCAGCAGCCGAGAATCGGGATATACGCAGTATTTT.

V usage is TRBV30 and J usage is TRBJ1-5; no clear D gene. CDR1 is GTSNPN and CDR2 is SVGIG in the germline V gene (reference sequence). The ends were cut back, 1 base at V and 1 base at J, with 5 bases in the middle. The length of the CDR3 is 13 residues. CDR3 coding DNA: TGTGCCTGGAGTGCCAAAAGCAATCAGCCCCAGCATTTT. Translated, it gives CAWSAKSNQPQHF.

V is TRBV29-1 and J is TRBJ2-2, with no clear D. The CDR3 totals 11 residues. CDR1 and CDR2 from the germline V gene are SQVTM and ANQGSEA. V shed 7 bases and J shed 2 bases, with 5 bases lying between them. The CDR3: CSAGNTGELFF. The CDR3 bases are TGCAGCGCCGGTAACACCGGGGAGCTGTTTTTT.

This chain uses TRBV5-1 with TRBJ2-7; 7 bases are a match to TRBD2. The ends lost 4 bases at V and 6 bases at J; junction bases unmatched: 10. The CDR3 totals 14 residues. Per germline, CDR1 SGHRS and CDR2 YFSETQ. The CDR3 sequence is CASSPDTGGGEQYF. DNA for the CDR3: TGCGCCAGCAGCCCGGACACGGGAGGTGGCGAGCAGTACTTC.

The chain recombines TRBV29-1 with TRBJ2-1; a weak D match, TRBD2 (5 bases). This CDR3 has 16 amino acids. V lost 1 base and J 5 bases, leaving 18 bases between the germline ends. The germline V gene encodes CDR1 SQVTM and CDR2 ANQGSEA. The CDR3 sequence is CSVEVVRGRDDNEQFF. CDR3 DNA: TGCAGCGTTGAAGTGGTTCGTGGGAGAGACGACAATGAGCAGTTCTTC.

This clone was seen only a few times. This sequence joins TRBV11-1 and TRBJ2-1, with 7 bases lining up with TRBD1. Unmatched junction bases numbered 7, after V lost 3 bases and J lost 8 bases. The germline CDR1 and CDR2 sequences are SGHAT and FQDESV (reference sequence). This CDR3 region has 14 residues. This CDR3 reads CASSLEAGGDEQFF. The CDR3, as DNA: TGTGCCAGCAGCTTGGAGGCAGGGGGAGATGAGCAGTTCTTC.

The chain has TRBV7-9 and TRBJ1-2, with 10 bases matching TRBD1. With V trimmed by 0 bases and J by 8 bases, 3 bases remained unmatched. Germline V CDR1 and CDR2: SEHNR, FQNEAQ (reference sequence). The CDR3 is made up of 14 amino acids. In nucleotides, the CDR3 is TGTGCCAGCAGCTTAGCCGGGACAGGGGAAGGCTACACCTTC. Translating it yields CASSLAGTGEGYTF. The full variable domain, completed using reference TRBV7-9 and TRBJ1-2, is DTGVSQNPRHKITKRGQNVTFRCDPISEHNRLYWYRQTLGQGPEFLTYFQNEAQLEKSRLLSDRFSAERPKGSFSTLEIQRTEQGDSAMYLCASSLAGTGEGYTFGSGTRLTVV.

This rearrangement joins TRBV23-1 to TRBJ2-5; D possibly corresponds to TRBD1 (5 bases). TRBV23-1 is designated an ORF whose function remains uncertain. V lost 0 bases to trimming and J lost 0 bases, with 14 bases between them. CDR3 length: 17 residues. CDR3 sequence: CASSQSTAKGHQETQYF. The CDR3 DNA reads TGCGCCAGCAGTCAATCGACCGCCAAGGGGCACCAAGAGACCCAGTACTTC.

J is TRBJ2-3 and V is TRBV2; 7 bases align to TRBD1. After removal of 5 bases from V and 4 bases from J, the junction contained 6 bases not matched to a gene. The CDR3 has 14 residues. Germline V gives CDR1 SNHLY, CDR2 FYNNEI. CDR3: CASSQSGGSDTQYF. In DNA, the CDR3 is TGTGCCAGCAGTCAATCAGGGGGATCAGATACGCAGTATTTT.

This chain links TRBV25-1 with TRBJ2-5, with D possibly being TRBD2 (5 bases). Per the germline V gene, CDR1 is MGHDK and CDR2 is SYGVNS. There are 14 residues in the CDR3. Deletions cut 3 bases from V and 2 bases from J, with 10 bases between. Here the CDR3 reads CASSDAEAQETQYF. CDR3 bases: TGTGCCAGCAGTGACGCGGAGGCACAAGAGACCCAGTACTTC. Full variable domain (rest looked up from reference TRBV25-1 and TRBJ2-5): EADIYQTPRYLVIGTGKKITLECSQTMGHDKMYWYQQDPGMELHLIHYSYGVNSTEKGDLSSESTVSRIRTEHFPLTLESARPSHTSQYLCASSDAEAQETQYFGPGTRLLVL.

The chain carries TRBV7-2 and TRBJ2-2; D is unclear. This CDR3 region has 14 residues. V lost 4 bases and J 6 bases, leaving 12 bases between the germline ends. Germline assignment: CDR1 SGHTA and CDR2 FQGNSA. The CDR3 DNA follows: TGTGCCAGCAGCTCTAAAGTAGGGTCCGGGGAGCTGTTTTTT. Residues: CASSSKVGSGELFF.

The sample holds many counts of this clone. This rearrangement joins TRBV7-2 to TRBJ2-7, with 12 nucleotides matching TRBD2. CDR1 and CDR2 (germline): SGHTA, FQGNSA. J gave up 6 bases and V 5 bases, and 5 bases lay outside the gene matches. The CDR3 consists of 14 residues. CDR3 region: CASSQGLAGTEQYF. The CDR3 DNA reads as TGTGCCAGCAGCCAAGGACTAGCGGGAACCGAGCAGTACTTC.

This chain uses TRBV4-2 with TRBJ1-2; tentative D call: TRBD1 (5 bases). CDR1 is LGHNA and CDR2 is YNFKEQ in the germline V gene. The CDR3 is 14 amino acids. Trimming left V 0 bases short and J 7 bases short, with 12 bases between. CDR3 in DNA: TGTGCCAGCAGCCAAGACGTGGGGCGGGGTGGCTACACCTTC. This translates into CASSQDVGRGGYTF.

V usage is TRBV18 and J usage is TRBJ2-7; 10 nucleotides line up with TRBD1. Germline CDR1 reads KGHSH; CDR2 reads LQKENI. The length of the CDR3 is 15 residues. V dropped 2 bases and J dropped 2; count of bases not matched to a gene: 3. The CDR3 loop is CASSPTDRGTYEQYF. The CDR3 nucleotides are TGTGCCAGCTCACCAACGGACAGGGGGACCTACGAGCAGTACTTC. The whole variable domain, remainder taken from reference TRBV18 and TRBJ2-7, is NAGVMQNPRHLVRRRGQEARLRCSPMKGHSHVYWYRQLPEEGLKFMVYLQKENIIDESGMPKERFSAEFPKEGPSILRIQQVVRGDSAAYFCASSPTDRGTYEQYFGPGTRLTVT.

This chain connects TRBV29-1 to TRBJ2-5; tentatively, D is TRBD2 (6 bases). The tail of the sequence fits TRBJ2-7 better, so the J call may be wrong. Germline values: CDR1 SQVTM, CDR2 ANQGSEA. The CDR3 is 15 residues long. The CDR3 here is CSVEGRDGSSYEQYF. CDR3 coding DNA: TGCAGCGTTGAAGGGAGGGACGGTAGCTCCTACGAGCAGTACTTC.

Regarding this clone: An end of the junction does not agree with germline; a read error may underlie this. V gene TRBV7-9 combines with J gene TRBJ2-1, with 9 nucleotides matching TRBD2. CDR1 and CDR2 from the germline V gene are SEHNR and FQNEAQ (reference sequence). This CDR3 region has 15 residues. The chain's CDR3 is CASSLAGSSYNEQFF. The CDR3 coding sequence is TGTGCCAGCAGCCTAGCGGGAAGCTCCTACAATGAGCAGTTCTTC.

The chain links TRBV6-5 to TRBJ2-5; 10 bases fit TRBD2. Trimming removed 2 bases from V and 3 bases from J; junction bases left unmatched: 6. The germline gives CDR1 MNHEY, CDR2 SVGAGI. CDR3 length: 16 amino acids. CDR3 nucleotides: TGTGCCAGCAGTTACAGGGCTAGCGGGAGAAAAGAGACCCAGTACTTC. It is translated as CASSYRASGRKETQYF.

This clone has a handful of counts. This sequence joins TRBV4-1 and TRBJ2-7; 7 bases map to TRBD1. CDR3 length: 14 residues. Germline V lookup: CDR1 MGHRA, CDR2 YSYEKL. V lost 4 bases and J lost 4; bases outside the gene matches: 7. The CDR3 sequence: CASSRPGQNYEQYF. DNA of the CDR3: TGCGCCAGCAGCCGCCCGGGACAGAATTACGAGCAGTACTTC.